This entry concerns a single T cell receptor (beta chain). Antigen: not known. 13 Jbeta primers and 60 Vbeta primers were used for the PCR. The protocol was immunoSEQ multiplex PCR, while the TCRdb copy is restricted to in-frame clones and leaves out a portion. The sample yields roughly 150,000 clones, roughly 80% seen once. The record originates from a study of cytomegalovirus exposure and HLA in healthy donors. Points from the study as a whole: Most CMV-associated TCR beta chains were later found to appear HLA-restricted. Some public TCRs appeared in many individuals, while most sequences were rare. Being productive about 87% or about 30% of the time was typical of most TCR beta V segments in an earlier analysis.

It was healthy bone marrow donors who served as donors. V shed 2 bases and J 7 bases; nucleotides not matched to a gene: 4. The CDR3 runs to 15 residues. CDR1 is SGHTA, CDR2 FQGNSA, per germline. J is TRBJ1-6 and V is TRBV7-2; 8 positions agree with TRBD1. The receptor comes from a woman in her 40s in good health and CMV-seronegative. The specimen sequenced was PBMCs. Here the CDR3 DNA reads TGTGCCAGCAGCTTATTAGACAGGGGCAATTCACCCCTCCACTTT. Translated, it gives CASSLLDRGNSPLHF.